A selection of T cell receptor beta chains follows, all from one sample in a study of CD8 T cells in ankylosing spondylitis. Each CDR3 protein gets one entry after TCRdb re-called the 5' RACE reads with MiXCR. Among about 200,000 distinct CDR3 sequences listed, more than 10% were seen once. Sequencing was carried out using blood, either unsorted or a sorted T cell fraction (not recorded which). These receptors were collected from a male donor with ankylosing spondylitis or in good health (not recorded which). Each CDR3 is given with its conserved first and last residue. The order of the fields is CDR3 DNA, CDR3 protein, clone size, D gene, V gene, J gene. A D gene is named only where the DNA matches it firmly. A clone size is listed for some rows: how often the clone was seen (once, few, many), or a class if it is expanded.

cdr3_nt: TGTAACGGACAGGGTACTAACTATGGCTACACCTTC; cdr3_aa: CNGQGTNYGYTF; clone_size: NA; d_call: NA; v_call: TRBV21-1; j_call: TRBJ1-2
cdr3_nt: TGTGCCAGCAGCAATTACACGAGTAACTATGGCTACACCTTC; cdr3_aa: CASSNYTSNYGYTF; clone_size: once; d_call: NA; v_call: TRBV12-3/TRBV12-4; j_call: TRBJ1-2
cdr3_nt: TGTGCCACCAGCAGAGGAATTCAGCCCCAGCATTTT; cdr3_aa: CATSRGIQPQHF; clone_size: few; d_call: NA; v_call: TRBV15; j_call: TRBJ1-5
cdr3_nt: TGTGCCAGCAGTTCAAACAGTTACGAGCAGTACTTC; cdr3_aa: CASSSNSYEQYF; clone_size: few; d_call: NA; v_call: TRBV12-3/TRBV12-4; j_call: TRBJ2-7
cdr3_nt: TGTGCCAGCACTTTTAAGCGGGGCACTGAAGCTTTCTTT; cdr3_aa: CASTFKRGTEAFF; clone_size: few; d_call: NA; v_call: TRBV12-3/TRBV12-4; j_call: TRBJ1-1
cdr3_nt: TGTGCCAGCAGCCAAGGAGGGGGCGGTGGCTACACCTTC; cdr3_aa: CASSQGGGGGYTF; clone_size: NA; d_call: TRBD1; v_call: TRBV3-1; j_call: TRBJ1-2
cdr3_nt: TGTGCCAGCAGACTACGGGGGGGAGGGGAGACCCAGTACTTC; cdr3_aa: CASRLRGGGETQYF; clone_size: few; d_call: TRBD2; v_call: TRBV12-3/TRBV12-4; j_call: TRBJ2-5
cdr3_nt: TGCAGTGCTGTGCCAGGGGCAGATACGCAGTATTTT; cdr3_aa: CSAVPGADTQYF; clone_size: NA; d_call: NA; v_call: TRBV20-1; j_call: TRBJ2-3
cdr3_nt: TGTGCCAGCAGCACTACTAGCCCCGGGGAGCTGTTTTTT; cdr3_aa: CASSTTSPGELFF; clone_size: few; d_call: NA; v_call: TRBV5-4; j_call: TRBJ2-2
cdr3_nt: TGTGCCTGGAAAGGGGACTCCGGGGAGCTGTTTTTT; cdr3_aa: CAWKGDSGELFF; clone_size: few; d_call: NA; v_call: TRBV30; j_call: TRBJ2-2
cdr3_nt: TGTGCCAGCAGCCCGCGGGCTAGCGGGATTTCCGAGACCCAGTACTTC; cdr3_aa: CASSPRASGISETQYF; clone_size: NA; d_call: TRBD2; v_call: TRBV11-1; j_call: TRBJ2-5
cdr3_nt: TGTGCCAGCAGCATAAGCGGGGATCCCTACGAGCAGTACTTC; cdr3_aa: CASSISGDPYEQYF; clone_size: NA; d_call: TRBD2; v_call: TRBV7-9; j_call: TRBJ2-7
cdr3_nt: TGTGCCAGCAGTGACCGGCGGGGGGGCGCTACAGATACGCAGTATTTT; cdr3_aa: CASSDRRGGATDTQYF; clone_size: NA; d_call: TRBD2; v_call: TRBV6-1; j_call: TRBJ2-3
cdr3_nt: TGTGCCAGCAGTTTAGGCCTTCTCAGTGAGCAGTTCTTC; cdr3_aa: CASSLGLLSEQFF; clone_size: many; d_call: NA; v_call: TRBV12-3/TRBV12-4; j_call: TRBJ2-1
cdr3_nt: TGCGCCAGCAGCCAAGACCTGCGGACGGGAACCGGGGAGCTGTTTTTT; cdr3_aa: CASSQDLRTGTGELFF; clone_size: NA; d_call: NA; v_call: TRBV4-1; j_call: TRBJ2-2
cdr3_nt: TGTGCCAGTAGTATAGGGGGGGACAATCAGCCCCAGCATTTT; cdr3_aa: CASSIGGDNQPQHF; clone_size: few; d_call: NA; v_call: TRBV19; j_call: TRBJ1-5
cdr3_nt: TGTGCCAGCAGTTTAGGTAGTTTGGGACTAGGGTCCAATGAGCAGTTCTTC; cdr3_aa: CASSLGSLGLGSNEQFF; clone_size: NA; d_call: TRBD2; v_call: TRBV27; j_call: TRBJ2-1
cdr3_nt: TGTGCCAGCAGTGAAGCGCTGGGATTCTCATACAATGAGCAGTTCTTC; cdr3_aa: CASSEALGFSYNEQFF; clone_size: once; d_call: NA; v_call: TRBV6-1; j_call: TRBJ2-1
cdr3_nt: TGTGCCAGCAGCTTGTTGCCCCAAGGGATGAACACTGAAGCTTTCTTT; cdr3_aa: CASSLLPQGMNTEAFF; clone_size: NA; d_call: NA; v_call: TRBV5-6; j_call: TRBJ1-1
cdr3_nt: TGTGCCAGCAGCTTACGCGGGGGCCCCACAGATACGCAGTATTTT; cdr3_aa: CASSLRGGPTDTQYF; clone_size: few; d_call: NA; v_call: TRBV7-9; j_call: TRBJ2-3
cdr3_nt: TGCGCCAGCAGCTTGGCCCGAGGGACTATTGGACATGAGCAGTTCTTC; cdr3_aa: CASSLARGTIGHEQFF; clone_size: few; d_call: TRBD2; v_call: TRBV5-1; j_call: TRBJ2-1
cdr3_nt: TGTGCCAGCAGTTCCACCTCGGGACTAGCGGGTGCAGATACGCAGTATTTT; cdr3_aa: CASSSTSGLAGADTQYF; clone_size: many; d_call: TRBD2; v_call: TRBV12-3/TRBV12-4; j_call: TRBJ2-3
cdr3_nt: TGTGCCAGCAGCTTTTCAGTGGGCTCGGGAGCTTTCTTT; cdr3_aa: CASSFSVGSGAFF; clone_size: few; d_call: NA; v_call: TRBV11-2; j_call: TRBJ1-1
cdr3_nt: TGTGCCAGCAGCCTAGGACTAGTTATAGACTTC; cdr3_aa: CASSLGLVIDF; clone_size: few; d_call: TRBD2; v_call: TRBV11-2; j_call: TRBJ2-4
cdr3_nt: TGTGCCAGCAGTTTAGGTGGGTCTGAAGCTTTCTTT; cdr3_aa: CASSLGGSEAFF; clone_size: few; d_call: NA; v_call: TRBV12-3/TRBV12-4; j_call: TRBJ1-1
cdr3_nt: TGTGCCAGCAGCTTGTTGGGGGGTAGGACTGAAGCTTTCTTT; cdr3_aa: CASSLLGGRTEAFF; clone_size: NA; d_call: NA; v_call: TRBV5-6; j_call: TRBJ1-1
cdr3_nt: TGCGCCAGCAGCCTATTTCCGGGACAGGGGTTGGCAGATACGCAGTATTTT; cdr3_aa: CASSLFPGQGLADTQYF; clone_size: few; d_call: TRBD1; v_call: TRBV4-1; j_call: TRBJ2-3
cdr3_nt: TGTGCCAGCCCCCGATGGGGGCCGGTTTGGGCAGATACGCAGTATTTT; cdr3_aa: CASPRWGPVWADTQYF; clone_size: many; d_call: NA; v_call: TRBV5-8; j_call: TRBJ2-3
cdr3_nt: TGTGCCAGTAGTATGTGGGATTACAATCAGCCCCAGCATTTT; cdr3_aa: CASSMWDYNQPQHF; clone_size: NA; d_call: NA; v_call: TRBV19; j_call: TRBJ1-5
cdr3_nt: TGTGCCAGCAGCCAAGATGGGATGTATGACACTGAAGCTTTCTTT; cdr3_aa: CASSQDGMYDTEAFF; clone_size: NA; d_call: NA; v_call: TRBV3-1; j_call: TRBJ1-1
cdr3_nt: TGCAGCGTTGAAGGGGAGGGGATGAGAAACGAGCAGTACTTC; cdr3_aa: CSVEGEGMRNEQYF; clone_size: few; d_call: TRBD2; v_call: TRBV29-1; j_call: TRBJ2-7
cdr3_nt: TGTGCTAGTGGTTTGGATTTGACAGGGGGCTCCTTGAAGTACTTC; cdr3_aa: CASGLDLTGGSLKYF; clone_size: few; d_call: TRBD1; v_call: TRBV12-5; j_call: TRBJ2-7
cdr3_nt: TGTGCCAGCGCCCTGGGCGGGGGGGCACCAGAGACCCAGTACTTC; cdr3_aa: CASALGGGAPETQYF; clone_size: NA; d_call: TRBD2; v_call: TRBV7-2; j_call: TRBJ2-5
cdr3_nt: TGTGCCAGCAGTGAAGGGAGGGGGTTGAACACTGAAGCTTTCTTT; cdr3_aa: CASSEGRGLNTEAFF; clone_size: NA; d_call: NA; v_call: TRBV6-1; j_call: TRBJ1-1
cdr3_nt: TGTGCCAGCAGTTTAGCCCCCAGCGGGGGTTACAATGAGCAGTTCTTC; cdr3_aa: CASSLAPSGGYNEQFF; clone_size: few; d_call: TRBD2; v_call: TRBV12-3/TRBV12-4; j_call: TRBJ2-1
cdr3_nt: TGCAGTGCTAGAGGGGGCGCGAAGCTAATCGCTGAAGCTTTCTTT; cdr3_aa: CSARGGAKLIAEAFF; clone_size: NA; d_call: NA; v_call: TRBV20-1; j_call: TRBJ1-1
cdr3_nt: TGTGCCAGCAGCCCGGGACTAGCGGTGTCAACTAGCACAGATACGCAGTATTTT; cdr3_aa: CASSPGLAVSTSTDTQYF; clone_size: NA; d_call: TRBD2; v_call: TRBV11-2; j_call: TRBJ2-3
cdr3_nt: TGTGCCAGCTCACCAATGGGACTGTACACAGATACGCAGTATTTT; cdr3_aa: CASSPMGLYTDTQYF; clone_size: NA; d_call: NA; v_call: TRBV18; j_call: TRBJ2-3
cdr3_nt: TGTGCCAGCAGTTTGTCCGCCGGGGTCATCACTGAAGCTTTCTTT; cdr3_aa: CASSLSAGVITEAFF; clone_size: NA; d_call: NA; v_call: TRBV27; j_call: TRBJ1-1
cdr3_nt: TGTGCCAGCAGCTGGGTGACAGGGGAGAATGTCGAGCAGTACTTC; cdr3_aa: CASSWVTGENVEQYF; clone_size: few; d_call: TRBD1; v_call: TRBV5-6; j_call: TRBJ2-7
cdr3_nt: TGTGCCAGCAGAACCGGGACAGGGTCCTACAATGAGCAGTTCTTC; cdr3_aa: CASRTGTGSYNEQFF; clone_size: NA; d_call: TRBD1; v_call: TRBV6-1; j_call: TRBJ2-1
cdr3_nt: TGCGCCAGCAGCTTGGAGGGGACAGGGGACTCCTTCTATGGCTACACCTTC; cdr3_aa: CASSLEGTGDSFYGYTF; clone_size: NA; d_call: TRBD1; v_call: TRBV5-1; j_call: TRBJ1-2